This T cell receptor (beta chain) was obtained from a study of blood T cell repertoires in COVID-19. Original methodology: From reference gene primer amplification, estimates of nucleated cell counts were derived. Clones were sequenced by immunoSEQ multiplex PCR, and TCRdb holds only the in-frame ones, with some missing. Clonal size and the V and J genes are those of that table, whereas D and trimming came from the DNA. The table records about 190,000 clones, around 85% of them present only once. Seattle researchers signed up patients amid active infection and tracked them longitudinally. The receptor was isolated from a man older than 75 with COVID-19, enrolled during active disease. Sequencing was performed on peripheral blood.

This chain's CDR3 is CASSKHPGQGDSGNTIYF. The CDR3 DNA is TGTGCCAGCAGCAAACACCCGGGACAGGGGGACTCTGGAAACACCATATATTTT. This chain connects TRBV5-5 to TRBJ1-3; 11 bases are shared with TRBD1. Germline V gene lookup returns CDR1 SGHKS and CDR2 YYEKEE (reference sequence). This CDR3 region has 18 residues. V shed 4 bases, J shed 0 bases, and the junction held 9 bases outside the gene matches.